The text below deals with one T cell receptor (beta chain). Its antigen remains unidentified. Assay: immunoSEQ multiplex PCR; the TCRdb copy retains only in-frame clones and omits some. This sample has more than 50,000 clones, with 82% found just once. This entry comes from a study of OX40 agonist ivuxolimab in advanced cancers. For the study at large: In this cohort, patients received ivuxolimab, an agonistic anti-OX40 (CD134) antibody. Prior anti-PD-1, anti-PD-L1 or anti-CTLA-4 therapy did not bar entry, and approximately 40% had some. Study-level points and caveats: Averaging showed that CD8+ T cells had more expanded clones than CD4+ did.

V was pared by 4 bases and J by 5 bases, with 17 bases between. In germline, CDR1 is MNHEY, CDR2 SMNVEV (reference sequence). The CDR3 contains 15 residues. This clonotype was obtained from an adult with an advanced solid tumor such as melanoma, head and neck, liver or kidney cancer. The sequences come from CD4+ or CD8+ T cells sorted from blood, collected in a trial of the OX40 agonist ivuxolimab. V is TRBV27 and J is TRBJ1-1; TRBD1 might be the D (5 bases). CDR3 residues: CASSYMDTTDTEAFF. CDR3 DNA: TGTGCCAGCAGTTATATGGACACAACGGATACTGAAGCTTTCTTT.